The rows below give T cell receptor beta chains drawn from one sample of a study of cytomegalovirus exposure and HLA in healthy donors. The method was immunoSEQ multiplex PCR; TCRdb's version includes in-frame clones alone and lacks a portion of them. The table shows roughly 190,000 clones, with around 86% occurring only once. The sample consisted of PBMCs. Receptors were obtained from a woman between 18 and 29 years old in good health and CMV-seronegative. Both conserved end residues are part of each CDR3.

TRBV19 CASSSWTGLNQPQHF
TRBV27 CASSFGPNYGYTF
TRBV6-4 CASKATDNSPLHF
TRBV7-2 CASSLDLTMNTEAFF
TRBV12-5 CASGSRTGLEFQPQHF
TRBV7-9 CASSFLVDFSGNNSPLHF
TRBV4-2 CASSQVVGEADTQYF
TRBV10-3 CAISGPQTGGQDGYTF
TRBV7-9 CASSSPSVNTEAFF
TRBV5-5 CASSLAYDRDQPQHF
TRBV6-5 CASSQSWGVQETQYF
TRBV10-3 CAISESYFSGYYEQYF
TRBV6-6 CASSYAGGRDTEAFF
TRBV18 CASSPPVLAGGGLGAEQFF
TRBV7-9 CANEGQGESYNEQFF
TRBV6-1 CASSETGNTEAFF
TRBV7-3 CASSSRPLTQGHEQFF
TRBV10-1 CASSAGTTSTDTQYF
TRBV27 CASSFTRGGYDEQFF
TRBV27 CASRPWTSGTTGELFF
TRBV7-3 CASSPGGRTEAFF
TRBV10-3 CAATGLVEVGTDTQYF
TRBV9 CASSQGQNTEAFF
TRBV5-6 CASSPLTGTGHTEAFF
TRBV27 CASSVLAGGTDTQYF
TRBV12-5 CASGLVGQQETQYF
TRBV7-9 CASSPGRGNGNQPQHF